This T cell receptor (beta chain) was obtained from a study of CD4+ T cells in melanoma. Study conclusions and caveats: Diverse differentiation states were reported for melanoma neoantigen-specific CD4+ T cells. A reported correlation linked neoantigen-specific CD4+ T cells to CD8+, macrophage and B cell function.

TCRdb's copy holds only in-frame clones and misses some; the assay was immunoSEQ multiplex PCR. The top ten hold roughly 3.1% of the sample, which has about 110,000 clones, over 80% seen once. This clone was detected once. Antigen unknown. The sequenced material came from peripheral blood. This TCR was recovered from a human donor with melanoma.

CDR3 loop: CASSLNVGEAFF. Here the CDR3 DNA reads TGTGCCAGCAGCTTAAACGTCGGGGAAGCTTTCTTT. The chain combines TRBV11-2 with TRBJ1-1, with no clear D. CDR3 length: 12 residues. CDR1 and CDR2 (germline): SGHAT, FQNNGV. Trimming removed 2 bases at V and 8 bases at J, with 9 bases between.